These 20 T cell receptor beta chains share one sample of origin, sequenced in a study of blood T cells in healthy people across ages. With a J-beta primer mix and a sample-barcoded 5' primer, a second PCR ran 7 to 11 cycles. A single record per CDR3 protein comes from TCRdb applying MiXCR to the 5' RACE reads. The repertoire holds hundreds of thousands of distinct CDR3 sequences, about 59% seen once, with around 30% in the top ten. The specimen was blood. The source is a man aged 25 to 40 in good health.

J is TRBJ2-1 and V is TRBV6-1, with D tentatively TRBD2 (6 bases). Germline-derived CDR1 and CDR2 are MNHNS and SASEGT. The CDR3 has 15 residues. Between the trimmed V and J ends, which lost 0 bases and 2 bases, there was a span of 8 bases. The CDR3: CASSEAGLTYNEQFF. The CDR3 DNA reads TGTGCCAGCAGTGAAGCGGGACTTACCTACAATGAGCAGTTCTTC.

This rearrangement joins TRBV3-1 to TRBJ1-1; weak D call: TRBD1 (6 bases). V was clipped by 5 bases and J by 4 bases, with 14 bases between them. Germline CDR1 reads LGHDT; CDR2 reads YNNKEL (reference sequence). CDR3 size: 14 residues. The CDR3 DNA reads TGTGCCAGCAGCAGGGGTGAAGGGGGCACTGAAGCTTTCTTT. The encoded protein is CASSRGEGGTEAFF.

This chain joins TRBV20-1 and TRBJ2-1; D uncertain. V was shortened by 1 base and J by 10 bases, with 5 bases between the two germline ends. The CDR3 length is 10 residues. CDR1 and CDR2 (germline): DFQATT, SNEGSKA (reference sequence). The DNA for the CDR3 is TGCAGTGCTAGAGTTAACGAGCAGTTCTTC. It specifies CSARVNEQFF.

The CDR3 nucleotides are TGTGCCAGCAGCTTAGCGAGCCGGGATGGGGAGACCCAGTACTTC. Its translation: CASSLASRDGETQYF. The chain joins TRBV7-7 to TRBJ2-7; a possible D gene is TRBD2 (5 bases). The J call may not be correct, given that the DNA end is closer to TRBJ2-5. The CDR3 runs 15 residues. CDR1 is SSHAT and CDR2 is FNYEAQ in the germline V gene (reference sequence).

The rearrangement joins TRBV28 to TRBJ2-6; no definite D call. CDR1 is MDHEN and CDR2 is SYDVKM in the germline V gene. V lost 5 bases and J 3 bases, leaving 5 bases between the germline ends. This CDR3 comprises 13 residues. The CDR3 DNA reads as TGTGCCAGCAGTGTGGGTGGGGCCAACGTCCTGACTTTC. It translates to CASSVGGANVLTF.

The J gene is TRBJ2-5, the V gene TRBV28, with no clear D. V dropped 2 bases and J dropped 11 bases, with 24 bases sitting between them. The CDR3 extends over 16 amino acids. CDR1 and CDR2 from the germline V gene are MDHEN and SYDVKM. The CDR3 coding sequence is TGTGCCAGCAGTTTACTAAGAATAGGGTTCGATTACGGGCAGTACTTC. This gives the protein CASSLLRIGFDYGQYF.

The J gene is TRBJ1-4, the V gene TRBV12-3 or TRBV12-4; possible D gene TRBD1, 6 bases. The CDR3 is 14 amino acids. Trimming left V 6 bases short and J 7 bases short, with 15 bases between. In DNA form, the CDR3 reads TGTGCCAGCAGACTACAGGGATCGGGTGAAAAACTGTTTTTT. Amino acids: CASRLQGSGEKLFF.

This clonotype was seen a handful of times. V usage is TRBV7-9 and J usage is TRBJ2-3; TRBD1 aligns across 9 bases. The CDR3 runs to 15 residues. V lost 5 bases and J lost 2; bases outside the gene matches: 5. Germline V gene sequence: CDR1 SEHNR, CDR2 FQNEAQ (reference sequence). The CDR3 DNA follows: TGTGCCAGCAGCCGGACAGGGGTCCCCACAGATACGCAGTATTTT. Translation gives CASSRTGVPTDTQYF.

The CDR3 DNA sequence: TGTGCCAGCAGCACGTCTTCGTCGCGGGGGGGACTAAAGACCCAGTACTTC. Translated: CASSTSSSRGGLKTQYF. The chain recombines TRBV7-9 with TRBJ2-7, with 9 bases matching TRBD2. The closer fit of TRBJ2-5 to the DNA end suggests the J call may be wrong. CDR3 length: 17 residues. Germline V CDR1 and CDR2: SEHNR, FQNEAQ (reference sequence).

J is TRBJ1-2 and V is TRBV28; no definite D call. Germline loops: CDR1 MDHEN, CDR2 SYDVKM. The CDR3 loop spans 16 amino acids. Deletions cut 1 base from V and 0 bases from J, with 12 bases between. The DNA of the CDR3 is TGTGCCAGCAGTTTATTTGGAAGGTTAGCTAACTATGGCTACACCTTC. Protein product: CASSLFGRLANYGYTF.

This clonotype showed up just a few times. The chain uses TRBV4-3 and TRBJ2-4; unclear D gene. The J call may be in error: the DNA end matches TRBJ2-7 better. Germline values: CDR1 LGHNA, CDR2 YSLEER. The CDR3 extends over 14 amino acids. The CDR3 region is CASSQVADAYEQYF. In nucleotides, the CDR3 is TGCGCCAGCAGCCAAGTGGCAGACGCCTACGAGCAGTACTTC.

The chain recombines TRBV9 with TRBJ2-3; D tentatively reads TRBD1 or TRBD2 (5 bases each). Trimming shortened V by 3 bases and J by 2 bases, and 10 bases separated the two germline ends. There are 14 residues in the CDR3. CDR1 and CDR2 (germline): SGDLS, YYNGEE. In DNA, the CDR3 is TGTGCCAGCAGCGCCGGGACCGACACAGATACGCAGTATTTT. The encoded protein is CASSAGTDTDTQYF.

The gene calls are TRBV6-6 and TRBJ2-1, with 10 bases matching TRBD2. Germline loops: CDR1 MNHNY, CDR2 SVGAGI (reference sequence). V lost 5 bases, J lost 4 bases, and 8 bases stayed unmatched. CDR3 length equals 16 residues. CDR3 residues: CASSHPLAGTYNEQFF. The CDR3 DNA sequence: TGTGCCAGCAGTCACCCACTAGCGGGGACGTACAATGAGCAGTTCTTC.

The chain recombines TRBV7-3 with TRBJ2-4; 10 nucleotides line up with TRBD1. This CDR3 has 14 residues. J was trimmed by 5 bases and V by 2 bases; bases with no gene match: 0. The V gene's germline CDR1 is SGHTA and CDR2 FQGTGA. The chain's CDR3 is CASSLGQGENIQYF. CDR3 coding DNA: TGTGCCAGCAGCTTAGGACAGGGGGAAAACATTCAGTACTTC.

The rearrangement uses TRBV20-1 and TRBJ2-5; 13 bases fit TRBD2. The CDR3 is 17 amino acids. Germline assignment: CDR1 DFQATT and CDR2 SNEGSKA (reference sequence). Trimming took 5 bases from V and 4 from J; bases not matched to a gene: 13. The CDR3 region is CSAFPLPTSGGLETQYF. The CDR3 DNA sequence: TGCAGTGCTTTCCCATTACCGACTAGCGGGGGGTTAGAGACCCAGTACTTC.

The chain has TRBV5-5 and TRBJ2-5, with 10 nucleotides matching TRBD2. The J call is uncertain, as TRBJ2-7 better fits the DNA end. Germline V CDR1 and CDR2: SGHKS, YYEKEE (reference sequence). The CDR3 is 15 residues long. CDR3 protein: CASSLRLAGAYEQYF. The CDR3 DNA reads TGTGCCAGCAGCTTGCGTCTAGCGGGGGCCTACGAGCAGTACTTC.

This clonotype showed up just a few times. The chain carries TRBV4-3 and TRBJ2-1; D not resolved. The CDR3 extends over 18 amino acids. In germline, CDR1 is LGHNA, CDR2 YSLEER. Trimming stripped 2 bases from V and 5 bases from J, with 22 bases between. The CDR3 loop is CASSQYSTQRGKNNEQFF. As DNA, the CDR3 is TGCGCCAGCAGCCAATATTCCACACAGCGCGGTAAAAACAATGAGCAGTTCTTC.

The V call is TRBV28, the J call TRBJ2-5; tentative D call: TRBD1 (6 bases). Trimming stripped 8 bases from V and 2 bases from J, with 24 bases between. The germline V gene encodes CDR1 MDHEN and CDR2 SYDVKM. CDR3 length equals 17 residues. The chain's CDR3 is CASSRGLGASSQETQYF. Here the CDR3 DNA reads TGTGCCAGCTCCAGGGGCCTCGGGGCTTCCTCGCAAGAGACCCAGTACTTC.

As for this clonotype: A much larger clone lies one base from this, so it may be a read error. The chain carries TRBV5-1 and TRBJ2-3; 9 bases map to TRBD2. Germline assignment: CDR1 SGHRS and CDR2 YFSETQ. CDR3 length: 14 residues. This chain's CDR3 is CVSKSGGLTDTQYF. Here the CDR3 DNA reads TGCGTCAGCAAGAGCGGGGGGCTCACAGATACGCAGTATTTT.

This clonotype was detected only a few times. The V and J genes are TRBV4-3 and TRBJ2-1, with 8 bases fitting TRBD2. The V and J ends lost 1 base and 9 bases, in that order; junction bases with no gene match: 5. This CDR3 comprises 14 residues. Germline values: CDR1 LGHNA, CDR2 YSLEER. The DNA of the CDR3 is TGCGCCAGCAGCCAAGCGGGGGGGGTGGGTGAGCAGTTCTTC. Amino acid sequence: CASSQAGGVGEQFF.